These 17 T cell receptor beta chains were sequenced from one sample in a study of T cells after yellow fever vaccination. TCRdb reprocessed the 5' RACE reads with MiXCR, giving one entry per CDR3 protein. The sample lists some 110,000 distinct CDR3 sequences, about 7.8% occurring once. Here the sequenced sample was CD4+ T cells sorted from PBMCs, taken roughly 46 days after the first yellow fever vaccination. These receptors came from a man aged 18 to 30 who received the YFV17D yellow fever vaccine.

This clonotype showed up many times. The V gene is TRBV30, the J gene TRBJ2-7; D is undetermined. Germline V gives CDR1 GTSNPN, CDR2 SVGIG (reference sequence). V lost 2 bases, J lost 2 bases, and 10 bases lay in between. CDR3 length equals 13 residues. In DNA form, the CDR3 reads TGTGCCTGGAGTCGTCAGACAACCTACGAGCAGTACTTC. This sequence encodes CAWSRQTTYEQYF.

This clonotype has a count of ten or more. Here the CDR3 DNA reads TGTGCCAGCAGTTTCCGGGAGGGGGCTTTCTTT. The encoded protein is CASSFREGAFF. This chain uses TRBV28 with TRBJ1-1, with a tentative D call TRBD1 (5 bases). The CDR3 runs to 11 residues. Trimming cost V 3 bases and J 11 bases, with 10 bases left between them. From germline, CDR1 is MDHEN and CDR2 SYDVKM.

This clonotype was seen many times. The chain has TRBV20-1 and TRBJ2-5; 7 bases are a match to TRBD2. The germline gives CDR1 DFQATT, CDR2 SNEGSKA (reference sequence). Trimming at V came to 0 bases and at J to 0 bases, leaving 4 bases not matched to a gene. The CDR3 totals 15 residues. The CDR3 nucleotides are TGCAGTGCTAGAGATCCAGCGGGGTACCAAGAGACCCAGTACTTC. It is translated as CSARDPAGYQETQYF.

Note on this clonotype: Given a much more abundant clone one base away, this may be a read error. This chain links TRBV10-3 with TRBJ1-2; tentative D call: TRBD1 (5 bases). This CDR3 has 12 residues. CDR1 is ENHRY, CDR2 SYGVKD, per germline. The CDR3 DNA is TGTGGCATCCGCGTTGGGGGAAGCGGCTACACCTTC. It translates to CGIRVGGSGYTF.

This clonotype was observed at least ten times. The CDR3 coding sequence is TGCAGTGCTAACGGACAGGGCTATGTGGCAGATACGCAGTATTTT. Its translation: CSANGQGYVADTQYF. The chain is built from TRBV20-1 and TRBJ2-3, with 8 bases lining up with TRBD1. After removal of 4 bases from V and 4 bases from J, the junction contained 10 bases not matched to a gene. The germline V gene has CDR1 DFQATT and CDR2 SNEGSKA (reference sequence). The CDR3 has 15 amino acids.

This clonotype was seen ten or more times. This chain links TRBV9 with TRBJ1-2, with D perhaps TRBD1 (6 bases). Trimming took 0 bases from V and 3 from J, leaving 21 bases between them. There are 18 residues in the CDR3. Germline V gene lookup returns CDR1 SGDLS and CDR2 YYNGEE. The CDR3 loop reads CASSVGGGLPDIYYGYTF. The CDR3 nucleotides read TGTGCCAGCAGCGTAGGAGGGGGGCTCCCGGACATTTACTATGGCTACACCTTC.

This clonotype came up many times. The chain uses TRBV20-1 and TRBJ2-3; D is tentatively TRBD1 or TRBD2 (5 bases each). This CDR3 contains 13 residues. Trimming pared 3 bases from V and 5 bases from J, leaving 12 bases between. Per germline, CDR1 DFQATT and CDR2 SNEGSKA (reference sequence). CDR3 nucleotide sequence: TGCAGTGCTAGGCGGACTGGGGGAGATACGCAGTATTTT. Its protein product is CSARRTGGDTQYF.

In this sample, this clonotype turned up many times. This chain connects TRBV6-8 to TRBJ2-3, with 10 bases identical to TRBD2. Germline V CDR1 and CDR2: MNHGY, SAAAGT. The CDR3 extends over 17 amino acids. V lost 6 bases to trimming and J lost 4 bases; unmatched junction nucleotides: 13. The CDR3 DNA follows: TGTGCCAGCAGGGATTCCGGGACTAGCGTACAGGCAGATACGCAGTATTTT. This codes for CASRDSGTSVQADTQYF.

This clonotype showed up many times. The chain combines TRBV15 with TRBJ1-2, with D perhaps matching TRBD1 (5 bases). Germline assignment: CDR1 LNHNV and CDR2 YYDKDF (reference sequence). The V and J ends lost 8 bases and 8 bases respectively, with 15 bases between them. The CDR3 spans 12 residues. The CDR3 is CATRKGENGYTF. Written as DNA, the CDR3 is TGTGCCACCCGAAAAGGGGAGAACGGCTACACCTTC.

The chain carries TRBV7-9 and TRBJ2-4, with no clear D. This CDR3 is built from 13 residues. Germline CDR1 reads SEHNR; CDR2 reads FQNEAQ (reference sequence). Deletions cut 1 base from V and 6 bases from J, with 7 bases between. The CDR3 protein is CASSLGRGNIQYF. The CDR3 DNA is TGTGCCAGCAGCTTAGGACGCGGAAACATTCAGTACTTC.

The chain carries TRBV27 and TRBJ1-2, with 8 bases identical to TRBD1. V was pared by 3 bases and J by 8 bases, with 8 bases of the junction left unmatched. CDR1 is MNHEY, CDR2 SMNVEV, per germline (reference sequence). The CDR3 length is 14 residues. As DNA, the CDR3 is TGTGCCAGCAGTTTGCGAGACAGGGGCGGCGGCTACACCTTC. Translation: CASSLRDRGGGYTF.

The table lists this clonotype with many counts. The rearrangement uses TRBV7-2 and TRBJ1-4; 9 nucleotides match TRBD1. Trimming took 1 base from V and 8 from J; bases not matched to a gene: 11. The length of the CDR3 is 17 residues. Germline CDR1 is SGHTA and CDR2 is FQGNSA. The CDR3 DNA is TGTGCCAGCAGCTTAGGTCCGATACAGGGGGCGCGAGAAAAACTGTTTTTT. It yields the protein CASSLGPIQGAREKLFF.

This clonotype was observed at least ten times. The genes are TRBV20-1 and TRBJ2-5, with D perhaps TRBD2 (6 bases). Germline loops: CDR1 DFQATT, CDR2 SNEGSKA (reference sequence). There are 13 residues in the CDR3. With 1 base removed from V and 9 bases from J, the gap between germline ends came to 15 bases. The CDR3 is CSARAEGTGSQYF. The CDR3 nucleotides read TGCAGTGCTAGAGCGGAGGGGACGGGCTCCCAGTACTTC.

This clonotype was counted many times. This sequence joins TRBV9 and TRBJ2-3; D is undetermined. Germline-derived CDR1 and CDR2 are SGDLS and YYNGEE. With 0 bases removed from V and 6 bases from J, the gap between germline ends came to 14 bases. The CDR3 runs to 15 residues. The CDR3 nucleotides read TGTGCCAGCAGCGTAGAACTCGGCGTGGCCGATACGCAGTATTTT. It yields the protein CASSVELGVADTQYF.

This clonotype was found many times. The chain recombines TRBV20-1 with TRBJ1-1, with D hard to call. Trimming pared 4 bases from V and 3 bases from J, leaving 15 bases between. Germline assignment: CDR1 DFQATT and CDR2 SNEGSKA (reference sequence). The CDR3 is 14 residues long. The CDR3 region is CSANPTQDYTEAFF. The CDR3 bases are TGCAGTGCTAATCCGACCCAGGATTACACTGAAGCTTTCTTT.

This clonotype showed up many times. The chain carries TRBV6-1 and TRBJ2-7, with D perhaps TRBD1 (6 bases). Trimming stripped 4 bases from V and 3 bases from J, with 16 bases between. Germline loops: CDR1 MNHNS, CDR2 SASEGT. This CDR3 has 15 amino acids. The CDR3: CASSGMNREFYEQYV. The CDR3 nucleotides are TGTGCCAGCAGTGGCATGAACAGGGAATTCTACGAGCAGTACGTC.

This clonotype was counted many times. The rearrangement joins TRBV13 to TRBJ1-5; 8 bases are a match to TRBD1. After removal of 0 bases from V and 7 bases from J, the junction contained 5 bases not matched to a gene. The CDR3 length is 15 residues. The germline gives CDR1 PRHDT, CDR2 FYEKMQ (reference sequence). This CDR3 reads CASSLGTGAEQPQHF. The CDR3 coding sequence is TGTGCCAGCAGCTTAGGGACAGGGGCTGAGCAGCCCCAGCATTTT. The full variable domain, in which reference TRBV13 and TRBJ1-5 provide the parts outside the CDR3, is AAGVIQSPRHLIKEKRETATLKCYPIPRHDTVYWYQQGPGQDPQFLISFYEKMQSDKGSIPDRFSAQQFSDYHSELNMSSLELGDSALYFCASSLGTGAEQPQHFGDGTRLSIL.